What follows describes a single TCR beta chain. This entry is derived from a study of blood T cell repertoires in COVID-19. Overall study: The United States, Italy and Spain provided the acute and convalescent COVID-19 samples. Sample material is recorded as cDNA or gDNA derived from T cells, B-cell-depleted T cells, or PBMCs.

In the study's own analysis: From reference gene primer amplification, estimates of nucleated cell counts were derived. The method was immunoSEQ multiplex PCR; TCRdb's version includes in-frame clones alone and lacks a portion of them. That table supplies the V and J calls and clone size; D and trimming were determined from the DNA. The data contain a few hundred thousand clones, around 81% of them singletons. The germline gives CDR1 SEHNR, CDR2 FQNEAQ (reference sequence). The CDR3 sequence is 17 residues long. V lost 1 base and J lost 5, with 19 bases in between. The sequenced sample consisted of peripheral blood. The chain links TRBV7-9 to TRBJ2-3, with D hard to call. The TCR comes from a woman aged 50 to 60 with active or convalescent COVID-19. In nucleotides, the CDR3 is TGTGCCAGCAGCTTAGTTCCGAGCCCATCCCAAAGAGATACGCAGTATTTT. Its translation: CASSLVPSPSQRDTQYF. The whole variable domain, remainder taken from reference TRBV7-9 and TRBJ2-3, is DTGVSQNPRHKITKRGQNVTFRCDPISEHNRLYWYRQTLGQGPEFLTYFQNEAQLEKSRLLSDRFSAERPKGSFSTLEIQRTEQGDSAMYLCASSLVPSPSQRDTQYFGPGTRLTVL.